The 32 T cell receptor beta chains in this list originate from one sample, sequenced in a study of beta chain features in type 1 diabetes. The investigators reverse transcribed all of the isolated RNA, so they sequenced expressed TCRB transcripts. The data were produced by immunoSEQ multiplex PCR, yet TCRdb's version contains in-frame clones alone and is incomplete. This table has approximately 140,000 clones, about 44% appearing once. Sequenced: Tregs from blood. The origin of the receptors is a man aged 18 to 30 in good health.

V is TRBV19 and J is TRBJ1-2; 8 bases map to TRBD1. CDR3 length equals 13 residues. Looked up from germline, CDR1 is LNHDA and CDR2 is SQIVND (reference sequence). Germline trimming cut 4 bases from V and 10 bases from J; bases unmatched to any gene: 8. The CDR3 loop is CASSTGQGRIYTF. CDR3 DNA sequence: TGTGCCAGTAGTACCGGACAGGGCCGGATCTACACCTTC.

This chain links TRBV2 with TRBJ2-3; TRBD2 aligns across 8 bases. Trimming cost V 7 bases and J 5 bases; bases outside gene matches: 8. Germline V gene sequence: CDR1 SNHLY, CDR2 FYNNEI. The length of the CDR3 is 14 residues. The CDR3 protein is CASTERGRGDTQYF. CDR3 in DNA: TGTGCCAGCACCGAGCGGGGGCGAGGAGATACGCAGTATTTT.

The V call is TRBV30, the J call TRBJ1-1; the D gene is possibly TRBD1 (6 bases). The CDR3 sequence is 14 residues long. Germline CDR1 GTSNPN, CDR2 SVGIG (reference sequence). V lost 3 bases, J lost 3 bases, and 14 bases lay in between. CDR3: CAWRRTGWYTEAFF. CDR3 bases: TGTGCCTGGAGGCGTACAGGGTGGTACACTGAAGCTTTCTTT. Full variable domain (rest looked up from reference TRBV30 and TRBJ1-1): SQTIHQWPATLVQPVGSPLSLECTVEGTSNPNLYWYRQAAGRGLQLLFYSVGIGQISSEVPQNLSASRPQDRQFILSSKKLLLSDSGFYLCAWRRTGWYTEAFFGQGTRLTVV.

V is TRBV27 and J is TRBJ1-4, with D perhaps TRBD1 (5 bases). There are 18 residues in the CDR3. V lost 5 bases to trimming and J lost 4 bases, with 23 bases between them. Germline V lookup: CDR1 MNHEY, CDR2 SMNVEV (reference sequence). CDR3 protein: CASSRTGGKSDINEKLFF. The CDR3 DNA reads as TGTGCCAGCAGTCGGACGGGGGGAAAATCGGATATTAATGAAAAACTGTTTTTT.

Here the CDR3 reads CASSLAAAGKAGELFF. Written as DNA, the CDR3 is TGCGCCAGCAGCTTGGCCGCGGCAGGGAAGGCCGGGGAGCTGTTTTTT. This sequence joins TRBV5-1 and TRBJ2-2; TRBD1 might be the D (5 bases). V lost 0 bases, J lost 6 bases, and 15 bases lay in between. Germline assignment: CDR1 SGHRS and CDR2 YFSETQ. The CDR3 has 16 residues.

CDR3 region: CASSFRTGQRNTEAFF. CDR3 DNA sequence: TGCGCCAGCAGCTTTCGAACGGGACAGAGGAACACTGAAGCTTTCTTT. This chain joins TRBV5-1 and TRBJ1-1, with 7 bases fitting TRBD1. The CDR3 runs to 16 residues. V lost 2 bases to trimming and J lost 1 base; unmatched junction nucleotides: 8. Germline V gene data show CDR1 as SGHRS and CDR2 as YFSETQ.

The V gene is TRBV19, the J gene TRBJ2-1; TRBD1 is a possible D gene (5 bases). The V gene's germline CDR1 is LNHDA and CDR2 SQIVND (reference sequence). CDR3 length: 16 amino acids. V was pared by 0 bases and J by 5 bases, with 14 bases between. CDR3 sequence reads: CASSIEGRTQNNEQFF. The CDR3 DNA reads TGTGCCAGTAGTATAGAGGGGCGGACCCAAAACAATGAGCAGTTCTTC.

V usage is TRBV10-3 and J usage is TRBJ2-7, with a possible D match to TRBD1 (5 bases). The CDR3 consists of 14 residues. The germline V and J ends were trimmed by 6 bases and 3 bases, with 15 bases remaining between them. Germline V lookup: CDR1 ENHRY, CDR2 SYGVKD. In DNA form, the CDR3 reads TGTGCCATCAGCAAAGCAGTGGGGCACTACGAGCAGTACTTC. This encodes CAISKAVGHYEQYF.

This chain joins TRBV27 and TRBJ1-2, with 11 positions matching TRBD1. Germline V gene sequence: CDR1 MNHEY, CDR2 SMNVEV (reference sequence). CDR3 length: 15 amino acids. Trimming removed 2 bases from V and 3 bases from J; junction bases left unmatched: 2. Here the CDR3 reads CASSLEGQGDYGYTF. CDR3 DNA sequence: TGTGCCAGCAGTTTAGAGGGACAGGGGGACTATGGCTACACCTTC.

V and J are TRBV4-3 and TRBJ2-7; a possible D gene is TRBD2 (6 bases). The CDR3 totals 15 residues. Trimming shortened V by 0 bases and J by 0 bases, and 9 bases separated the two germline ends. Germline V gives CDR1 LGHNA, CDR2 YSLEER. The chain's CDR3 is CASSQDIADSYEQYF. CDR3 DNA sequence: TGCGCCAGCAGCCAAGATATAGCGGACTCCTACGAGCAGTACTTC.

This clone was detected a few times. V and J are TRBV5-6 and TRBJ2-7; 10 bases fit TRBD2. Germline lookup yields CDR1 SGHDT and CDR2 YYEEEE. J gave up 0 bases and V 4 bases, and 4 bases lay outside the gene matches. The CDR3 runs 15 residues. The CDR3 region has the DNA TGTGCCAGCAGCCATAGCGGGGGGTTCTCCTACGAGCAGTACTTC. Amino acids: CASSHSGGFSYEQYF.

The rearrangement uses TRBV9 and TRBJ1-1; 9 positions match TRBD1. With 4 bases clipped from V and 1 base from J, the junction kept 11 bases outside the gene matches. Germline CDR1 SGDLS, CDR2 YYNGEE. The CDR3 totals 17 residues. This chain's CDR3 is CASSLIKPGQGNTEAFF. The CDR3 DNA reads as TGTGCCAGCAGCCTCATCAAACCGGGACAGGGGAACACTGAAGCTTTCTTT.

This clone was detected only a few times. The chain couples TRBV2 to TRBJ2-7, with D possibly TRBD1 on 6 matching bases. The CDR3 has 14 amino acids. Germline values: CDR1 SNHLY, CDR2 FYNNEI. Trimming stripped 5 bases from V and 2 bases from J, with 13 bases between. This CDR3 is CASSYRDTTYEQYF. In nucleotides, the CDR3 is TGTGCCAGCAGTTACCGGGACACAACCTACGAGCAGTACTTC.

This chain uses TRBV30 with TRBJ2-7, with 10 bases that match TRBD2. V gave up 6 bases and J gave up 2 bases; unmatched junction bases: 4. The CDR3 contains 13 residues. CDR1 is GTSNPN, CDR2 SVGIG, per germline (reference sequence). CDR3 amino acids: CACRLAGPYEQYF. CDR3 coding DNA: TGTGCCTGCAGACTAGCGGGTCCCTACGAGCAGTACTTC.

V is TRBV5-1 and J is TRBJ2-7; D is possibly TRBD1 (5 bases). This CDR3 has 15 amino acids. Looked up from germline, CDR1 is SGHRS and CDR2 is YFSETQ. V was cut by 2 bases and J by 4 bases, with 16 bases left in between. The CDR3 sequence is CASSFLPGQEYEQYF. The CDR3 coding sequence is TGCGCCAGCAGCTTTTTGCCAGGGCAGGAATACGAGCAGTACTTC.

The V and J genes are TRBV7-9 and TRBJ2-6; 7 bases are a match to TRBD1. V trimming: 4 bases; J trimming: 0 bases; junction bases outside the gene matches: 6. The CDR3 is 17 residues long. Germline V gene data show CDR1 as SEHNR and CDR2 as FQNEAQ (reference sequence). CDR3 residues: CASSSRDSNSGANVLTF. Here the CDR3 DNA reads TGTGCCAGCAGCTCCCGGGACAGCAACTCTGGGGCCAACGTCCTGACTTTC.

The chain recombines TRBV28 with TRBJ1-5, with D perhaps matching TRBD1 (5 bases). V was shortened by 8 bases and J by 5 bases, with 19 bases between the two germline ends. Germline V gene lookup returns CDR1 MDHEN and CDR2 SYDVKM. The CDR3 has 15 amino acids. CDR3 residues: CASAPTGAGYQPQHF. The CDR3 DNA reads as TGTGCCAGCGCCCCCACCGGGGCGGGATATCAGCCCCAGCATTTT. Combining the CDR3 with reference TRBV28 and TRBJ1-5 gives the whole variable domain DVKVTQSSRYLVKRTGEKVFLECVQDMDHENMFWYRQDPGLGLRLIYFSYDVKMKEKGDIPEGYSVSREKKERFSLILESASTNQTSMYLCASAPTGAGYQPQHFGDGTRLSIL.

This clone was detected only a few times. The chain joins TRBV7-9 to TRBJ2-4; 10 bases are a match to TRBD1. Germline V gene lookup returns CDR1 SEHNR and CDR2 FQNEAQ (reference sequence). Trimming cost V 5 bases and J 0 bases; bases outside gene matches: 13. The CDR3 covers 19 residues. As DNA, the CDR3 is TGTGCCAGCAGCAGGGACAGGGGCAACCAAGAGATAGCCAAAAACATTCAGTACTTC. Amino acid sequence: CASSRDRGNQEIAKNIQYF.

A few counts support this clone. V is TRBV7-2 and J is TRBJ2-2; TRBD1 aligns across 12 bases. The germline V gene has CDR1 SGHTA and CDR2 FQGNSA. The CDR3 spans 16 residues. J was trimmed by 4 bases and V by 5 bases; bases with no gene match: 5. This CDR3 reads CASSVGTGGRTGELFF. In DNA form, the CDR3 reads TGTGCCAGCAGCGTCGGGACAGGGGGCCGCACCGGGGAGCTGTTTTTT.

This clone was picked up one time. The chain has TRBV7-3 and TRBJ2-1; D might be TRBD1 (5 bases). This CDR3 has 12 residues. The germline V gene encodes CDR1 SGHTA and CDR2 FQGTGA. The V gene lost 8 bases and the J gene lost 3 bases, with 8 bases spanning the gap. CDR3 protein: CASGAIYNEQFF. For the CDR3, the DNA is TGTGCCAGCGGGGCGATCTACAATGAGCAGTTCTTC. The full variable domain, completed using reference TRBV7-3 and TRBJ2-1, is GAGVSQTPSNKVTEKGKYVELRCDPISGHTALYWYRQSLGQGPEFLIYFQGTGAADDSGLPNDRFFAVRPEGSVSTLKIQRTERGDSAVYLCASGAIYNEQFFGPGTRLTVL.

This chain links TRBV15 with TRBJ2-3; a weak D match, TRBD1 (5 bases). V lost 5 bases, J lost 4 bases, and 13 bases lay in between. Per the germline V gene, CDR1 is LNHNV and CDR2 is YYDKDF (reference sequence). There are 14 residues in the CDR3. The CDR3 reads CATSGQGTADTQYF. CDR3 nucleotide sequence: TGTGCCACCAGCGGCCAGGGAACGGCAGATACGCAGTATTTT.

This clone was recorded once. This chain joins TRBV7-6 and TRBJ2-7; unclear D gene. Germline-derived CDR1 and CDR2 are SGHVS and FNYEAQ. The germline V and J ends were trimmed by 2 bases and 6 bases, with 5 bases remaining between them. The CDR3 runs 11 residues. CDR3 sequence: CASSLSGEQYF. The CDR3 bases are TGTGCCAGCAGCTTATCAGGCGAGCAGTACTTC. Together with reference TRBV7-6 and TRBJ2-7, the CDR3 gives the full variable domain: GAGVSQSPRYKVTKRGQDVALRCDPISGHVSLYWYRQALGQGPEFLTYFNYEAQQDKSGLPNDRFSAERPEGSISTLTIQRTEQRDSAMYRCASSLSGEQYFGPGTRLTVT.

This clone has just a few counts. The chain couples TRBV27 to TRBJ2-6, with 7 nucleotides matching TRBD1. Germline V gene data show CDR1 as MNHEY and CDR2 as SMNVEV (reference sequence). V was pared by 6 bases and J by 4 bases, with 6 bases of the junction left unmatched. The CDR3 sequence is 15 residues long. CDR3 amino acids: CASRAGGSGANVLTF. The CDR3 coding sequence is TGTGCCAGCAGGGCAGGGGGATCAGGGGCCAACGTCCTGACTTTC.

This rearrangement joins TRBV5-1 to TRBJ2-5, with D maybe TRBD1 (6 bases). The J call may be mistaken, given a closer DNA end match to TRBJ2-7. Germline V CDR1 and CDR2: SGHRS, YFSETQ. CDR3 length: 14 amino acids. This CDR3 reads CASSLGQVGYEQYF. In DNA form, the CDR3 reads TGCGCCAGCAGCTTGGGACAGGTGGGCTACGAGCAGTACTTC.

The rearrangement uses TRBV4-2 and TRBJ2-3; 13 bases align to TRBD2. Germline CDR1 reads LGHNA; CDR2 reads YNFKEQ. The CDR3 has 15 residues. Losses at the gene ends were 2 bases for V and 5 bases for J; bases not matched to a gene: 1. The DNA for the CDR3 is TGTGCCAGCAGCCAAACTAGCGGGGGGGAAGATACGCAGTATTTT. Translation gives CASSQTSGGEDTQYF.

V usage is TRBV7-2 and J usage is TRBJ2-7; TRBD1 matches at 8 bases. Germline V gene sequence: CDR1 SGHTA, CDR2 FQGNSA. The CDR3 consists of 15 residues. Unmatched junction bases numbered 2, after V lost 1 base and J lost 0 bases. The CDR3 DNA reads TGTGCCAGCAGCTTAGGGGGACAGGCCTCCTACGAGCAGTACTTC. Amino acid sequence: CASSLGGQASYEQYF.

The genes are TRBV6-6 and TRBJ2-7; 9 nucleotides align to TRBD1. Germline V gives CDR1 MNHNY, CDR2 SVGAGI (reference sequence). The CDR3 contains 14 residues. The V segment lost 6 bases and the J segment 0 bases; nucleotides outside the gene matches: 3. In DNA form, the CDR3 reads TGTGCCAGCAGACGACAGGGGGGCTCCTACGAGCAGTACTTC. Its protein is CASRRQGGSYEQYF.

The CDR3 loop is CASSRRLAGNFNTGELFF. The DNA of the CDR3 is TGCGCCAGCAGCCGCAGACTAGCGGGTAATTTCAACACCGGGGAGCTGTTTTTT. The chain joins TRBV4-3 to TRBJ2-2; 10 nucleotides align to TRBD2. V dropped 4 bases and J dropped 2; count of bases not matched to a gene: 10. The CDR3 spans 18 residues. Germline V CDR1 and CDR2: LGHNA, YSLEER.

The CDR3 region is CATRRGGAGNTEAFF. CDR3 bases: TGTGCCACCCGCCGGGGGGGGGCTGGGAACACTGAAGCTTTCTTT. The chain is built from TRBV2 and TRBJ1-1; TRBD1 might be the D (6 bases). Germline CDR1 SNHLY, CDR2 FYNNEI. The ends were cut back, 10 bases at V and 1 base at J, with 19 bases in the middle. The CDR3 is 15 residues long.

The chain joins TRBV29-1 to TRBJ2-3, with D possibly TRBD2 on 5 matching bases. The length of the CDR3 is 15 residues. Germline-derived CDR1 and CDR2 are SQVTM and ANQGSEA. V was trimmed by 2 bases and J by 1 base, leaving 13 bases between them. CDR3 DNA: TGCAGCGTTGAATGGCCGGGGAGCCGCACAGATACGCAGTATTTT. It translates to CSVEWPGSRTDTQYF.

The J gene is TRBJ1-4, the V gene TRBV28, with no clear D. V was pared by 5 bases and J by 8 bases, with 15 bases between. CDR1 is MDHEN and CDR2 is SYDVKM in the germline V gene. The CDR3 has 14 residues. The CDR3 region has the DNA TGTGCCAGCAGTCCCGCAAACAGTGGGGAAAAACTGTTTTTT. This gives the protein CASSPANSGEKLFF.

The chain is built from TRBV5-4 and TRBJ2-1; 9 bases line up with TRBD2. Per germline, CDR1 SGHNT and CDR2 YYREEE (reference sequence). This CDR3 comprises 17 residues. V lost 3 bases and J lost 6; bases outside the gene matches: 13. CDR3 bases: TGTGCCAGCAGCTCGGGTATAGCGGGAGACGGTCCCAATGAGCAGTTCTTC. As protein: CASSSGIAGDGPNEQFF.